This T cell receptor beta chain was observed in a study of persistence of HIV-infected CD4 T cells. A remark on this clone: Its specificity is not known.

The libraries were made with immunoSEQ version 4 in survey mode. Data came from immunoSEQ multiplex PCR; TCRdb stores just in-frame clones and leaves some out. The sample records about 47,000 clones, about nine tenths being singletons. V shed 11 bases and J shed 4 bases, with 12 bases lying between them. The CDR3 contains 11 residues. Germline values: CDR1 MNHNY, CDR2 SVGAGI (reference sequence). Cells were stimulated nonspecifically with anti-CD3/anti-CD28 magnetic beads. Responding CD4+ T cells were sorted by upregulation of both CD40 ligand and CD69. CD4+ T cell counts exceeded 400 cells/uL; CMV serology was positive.

Source: CD4+ T cells sorted from PBMCs after approximately 19-hour stimulation, taken from a patient who received antiretroviral therapy. The origin of this receptor is an adult man with HIV who was CMV-seropositive. J is TRBJ2-7 and V is TRBV6-6; no reliable D call. This chain's CDR3 is CALVPKYEQYF. The CDR3 DNA is TGTGCCCTCGTCCCAAAGTACGAGCAGTACTTC.